A selection of T cell receptor beta chains follows, all from one sample in a study of human T cells and chemical hapten exposure. Using its own MiXCR run on the RACE reads, TCRdb lists one record per CDR3 protein. The sample lists fewer than 300,000 distinct CDR3 sequences, about 9% seen once, with about 2.1% in the top ten. Source: whole blood, taken in connection with sensitization to the hapten diphenylcyclopropenone (DPC). The receptors were gathered from a woman in her 40s with alopecia areata. Some clones in this sample may be carry-over from other donors' samples. Each CDR3 is given with its conserved first and last residue. D genes are given only for firm matches. The listing skips clone size in some rows; elsewhere it reads once, few, many or a size class.

>TRBV10-3|TRBJ1-3|TRBD1|.
CATHPTGGPGNTIYF
TGTGCCACCCACCCGACAGGGGGCCCTGGAAACACCATATATTTT
>TRBV5-1|TRBJ2-3|TRBD2|many
CASSSGLAASTDTQYF
TGCGCCAGCAGCTCGGGACTAGCGGCAAGCACAGATACGCAGTATTTT
>TRBV4-1|TRBJ1-1|TRBD1|.
CASSQSGQGATEAFF
TGCGCCAGCAGCCAAAGCGGACAGGGGGCCACTGAAGCTTTCTTT
>TRBV12-3/TRBV12-4|TRBJ2-5|TRBD2|many
CASKPSGRPETQYF
TGTGCCAGCAAACCCAGCGGGAGGCCAGAGACCCAGTACTTC
>TRBV9|TRBJ2-7|.|.
CASSPLASSLPYEQYF
TGTGCCAGCAGCCCCCTGGCATCTTCGTTACCCTACGAGCAGTACTTC
>TRBV10-3|TRBJ1-2|.|.
CAISGRTDYGYTF
TGTGCCATCAGTGGTCGGACAGACTATGGCTACACCTTC
>TRBV12-5|TRBJ2-3|TRBD2|.
CASGPLAGAPEDTQYF
TGTGCTAGTGGTCCACTAGCGGGCGCCCCTGAAGATACGCAGTATTTT
>TRBV29-1|TRBJ2-2|TRBD1|many
CSASTGSGINTGELFF
TGCAGCGCCTCGACAGGGTCCGGGATCAACACCGGGGAGCTGTTTTTT
>TRBV6-2/TRBV6-3|TRBJ2-2|TRBD2|many
CASISWEGNTGELFF
TGTGCCAGCATCTCTTGGGAGGGAAACACCGGGGAGCTGTTTTTT
>TRBV2|TRBJ1-2|.|.
CASSGDQGIAGYTF
TGTGCCAGCAGTGGGGACCAGGGGATCGCTGGCTACACCTTC
>TRBV21-1|TRBJ2-7|.|many
CASSKVRTEFSYEQYF
TGTGCCAGCAGCAAAGTGAGGACAGAATTTTCCTACGAGCAGTACTTC
>TRBV11-2|TRBJ2-3|.|few
CASSLVSAGSTDTQYF
TGTGCCAGCAGCTTAGTGTCCGCCGGTAGCACAGATACGCAGTATTTT
>TRBV2|TRBJ2-4|.|few
CASSASEANIQYF
TGTGCCAGCAGTGCATCTGAGGCAAACATTCAGTACTTC
>TRBV7-9|TRBJ2-3|TRBD2|few
CASSPWRAGGPDTQYF
TGTGCCAGCAGCCCCTGGAGAGCGGGAGGGCCGGATACGCAGTATTTT
>TRBV6-2/TRBV6-3|TRBJ2-3|.|many
CASSYGTDTQYF
TGTGCCAGCAGTTACGGCACAGATACGCAGTATTTT
>TRBV29-1|TRBJ1-2|.|many
CSVDRAPYPYGYTF
TGCAGCGTTGACCGGGCGCCGTACCCCTATGGCTACACCTTC
>TRBV29-1|TRBJ1-2|.|few
CSVEAQVEGYTF
TGCAGCGTTGAAGCGCAGGTTGAGGGCTACACCTTC
>TRBV5-1|TRBJ2-5|.|.
CASSLVKAQETQYF
TGCGCCAGCAGCTTGGTCAAGGCCCAAGAGACCCAGTACTTC
>TRBV5-1|TRBJ1-2|.|.
CASSPDRVGTIGYTF
TGCGCCAGCAGCCCTGATCGAGTCGGGACTATTGGCTACACCTTC
>TRBV6-2/TRBV6-3|TRBJ1-5|.|.
CASSYHRGPQHF
TGTGCCAGCAGTTATCACCGGGGGCCCCAGCATTTT
>TRBV5-1|TRBJ2-3|TRBD2|few
CASSDGTSGRTDTQYF
TGCGCCAGCAGCGACGGGACTAGCGGGAGAACAGATACGCAGTATTTT
>TRBV2|TRBJ2-7|.|few
CASSEALGSDEQYF
TGTGCCAGCAGTGAAGCGCTGGGTTCCGACGAGCAGTACTTC
>TRBV9|TRBJ2-2|.|few
CASSVGGGITGELFF
TGTGCCAGCAGCGTAGGCGGCGGAATCACCGGGGAGCTGTTTTTT
>TRBV20-1|TRBJ2-3|TRBD2|few
CSATGTSGSSTDTQYF
TGCAGTGCTACCGGGACTAGCGGGTCTAGCACAGATACGCAGTATTTT
>TRBV14|TRBJ2-1|.|.
CASSSQTASGGNEQFF
TGTGCCAGCAGCTCCCAAACAGCCTCAGGAGGGAATGAGCAGTTCTTC
>TRBV5-1|TRBJ2-4|TRBD2|few
CASSSGLANEAKNIQYF
TGCGCCAGCAGCTCGGGACTAGCGAACGAAGCCAAAAACATTCAGTACTTC
>TRBV10-3|TRBJ2-6|TRBD1|.
CAIRGQGISSGANVLTF
TGTGCCATCAGAGGACAGGGAATTTCTAGTGGGGCCAACGTCCTGACTTTC
>TRBV4-2|TRBJ2-2|.|.
CASSPLAAGELFF
TGTGCCAGCAGCCCCCTAGCTGCAGGGGAGCTGTTTTTT
>TRBV5-1|TRBJ1-2|.|few
CASSFPGAGDRYTF
TGCGCCAGCAGTTTCCCCGGGGCCGGCGATCGCTACACCTTC
>TRBV29-1|TRBJ1-2|.|.
CSVEGDNRGYTF
TGCAGCGTTGAGGGGGACAATCGAGGCTACACCTTC
>TRBV6-5|TRBJ2-7|.|.
CASVSSGNEQYF
TGTGCCAGCGTCTCCTCGGGGAACGAGCAGTACTTC
>TRBV11-2|TRBJ1-3|TRBD1|.
CASSSMGQGNTIYF
TGTGCCAGCAGCTCGATGGGACAGGGAAACACCATATATTTT
>TRBV20-1|TRBJ2-1|.|.
CSAISSNEQFF
TGCAGTGCTATTTCTTCCAATGAGCAGTTCTTC
>TRBV10-3|TRBJ2-1|TRBD1|.
CAISERYGAGGRNEQFF
TGTGCCATCAGTGAGAGGTACGGGGCAGGGGGCCGGAATGAGCAGTTCTTC
>TRBV9|TRBJ2-1|TRBD2|few
CASSFAGVSYNEQFF
TGTGCCAGCAGCTTTGCGGGAGTTAGCTACAATGAGCAGTTCTTC
>TRBV12-3/TRBV12-4|TRBJ1-6|.|.
CASSPAGGAVWPPLHF
TGTGCCAGCAGCCCCGCGGGTGGGGCGGTCTGGCCACCCCTCCACTTT
>TRBV29-1|TRBJ2-7|TRBD2|few
CSVEGTSGVYEQYF
TGCAGCGTTGAGGGGACTAGCGGGGTCTACGAGCAGTACTTC
>TRBV20-1|TRBJ2-1|.|.
CSATGAGPNEQFF
TGCAGTGCTACGGGGGCCGGTCCCAATGAGCAGTTCTTC
>TRBV20-1|TRBJ2-4|TRBD2|few
CSARLAGGSGIGKNIQYF
TGCAGTGCCCGACTAGCGGGAGGATCCGGGATTGGCAAAAACATTCAGTACTTC
>TRBV5-1|TRBJ2-7|TRBD1|few
CASGPGQGSEQYF
TGCGCCAGCGGACCGGGACAGGGTTCCGAGCAGTACTTC
>TRBV12-3/TRBV12-4|TRBJ1-5|.|.
CASSLIGGWGVNQPQHF
TGTGCCAGCAGTTTAATAGGAGGATGGGGGGTTAATCAGCCCCAGCATTTT
>TRBV30|TRBJ2-1|.|.
CAWSARRNEQFF
TGTGCCTGGAGTGCACGTCGCAATGAGCAGTTCTTC
>TRBV6-5|TRBJ2-5|TRBD1|few
CASRRQGLETQYF
TGTGCCAGCAGGAGACAGGGGTTAGAGACCCAGTACTTC
>TRBV6-5|TRBJ1-1|.|many
CASSYSRGALNTEAFF
TGTGCCAGCAGTTACTCGAGAGGGGCTCTGAACACTGAAGCTTTCTTT
>TRBV2|TRBJ2-1|.|.
CASSSNEQFF
TGTGCCAGCAGTTCTAATGAGCAGTTCTTC
>TRBV20-1|TRBJ2-2|.|.
CSAPGTSYGELFF
TGCAGTGCTCCTGGGACTTCCTACGGGGAGCTGTTTTTT
>TRBV5-1|TRBJ2-2|TRBD2|few
CASQPGLVDSGELFF
TGCGCCAGCCAACCGGGACTAGTGGACTCCGGGGAGCTGTTTTTT
>TRBV20-1|TRBJ2-7|TRBD2|few
CSAISGRTYEQYF
TGCAGTGCTATTAGCGGGAGGACCTACGAGCAGTACTTC
>TRBV7-2|TRBJ2-3|.|few
CASSPTSRSTDTQYF
TGTGCCAGCAGCCCCACTAGCCGCAGCACAGATACGCAGTATTTT
>TRBV7-9|TRBJ2-3|TRBD2|few
CASSLGPTSGNTDTQYF
TGTGCCAGCAGCTTAGGACCGACTAGCGGAAACACAGATACGCAGTATTTT
>TRBV20-1|TRBJ2-3|.|many
CSARLASGTTDTQYF
TGCAGTGCTAGACTAGCTTCCGGGACCACAGATACGCAGTATTTT
>TRBV19|TRBJ1-6|TRBD1|.
CATSDRSNSPLHF
TGTGCCACCTCGGACAGGAGTAATTCACCCCTCCACTTT
>TRBV20-1|TRBJ1-5|TRBD1|many
CSASFLGQEGQPQHF
TGCAGTGCTAGCTTTCTGGGACAGGAGGGTCAGCCCCAGCATTTT
>TRBV12-3/TRBV12-4|TRBJ2-4|.|.
CASSLGEAGGIQYF
TGTGCCAGCAGTTTAGGGGAGGCCGGTGGCATTCAGTACTTC
>TRBV12-3/TRBV12-4|TRBJ2-3|TRBD2|.
CASIPGGADTQYF
TGTGCCAGCATTCCGGGGGGAGCAGATACGCAGTATTTT
>TRBV4-3|TRBJ2-1|.|many
CASSQRRTGGGSYNEQFF
TGCGCCAGCAGCCAACGTCGGACAGGAGGGGGCTCCTACAATGAGCAGTTCTTC
>TRBV20-1|TRBJ2-3|.|few
CSARTRGTSTDTQYF
TGCAGTGCTAGGACCAGGGGGACTAGCACAGATACGCAGTATTTT